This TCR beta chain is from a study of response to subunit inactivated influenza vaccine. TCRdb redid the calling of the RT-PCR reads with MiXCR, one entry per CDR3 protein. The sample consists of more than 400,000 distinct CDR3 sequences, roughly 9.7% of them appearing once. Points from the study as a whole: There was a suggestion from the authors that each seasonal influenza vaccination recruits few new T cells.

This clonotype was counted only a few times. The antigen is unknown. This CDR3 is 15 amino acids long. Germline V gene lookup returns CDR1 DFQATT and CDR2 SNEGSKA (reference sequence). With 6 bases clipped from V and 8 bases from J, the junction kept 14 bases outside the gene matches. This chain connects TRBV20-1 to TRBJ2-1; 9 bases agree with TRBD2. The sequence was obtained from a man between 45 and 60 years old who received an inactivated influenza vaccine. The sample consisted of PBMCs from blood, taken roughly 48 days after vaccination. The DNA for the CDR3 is TGCAGTGCCACCAACCGGGCGGGAGGGCCGGATGAGCAGTTCTTC. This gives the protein CSATNRAGGPDEQFF.